This TCR beta chain was recovered during a study of shared clonotypes between healthy human individuals. Whole-study context: The people who gave samples were a couple of women and a few men aged 18 to 49. Findings and limits, study-wide: Depth was large, yet rarefaction showed that sorted-subset sequencing was incomplete.

Methods used by the authors: ImmunoSEQ yielded junction-only sequences lacking quality scores, so filtering differed. TCRdb's table, derived via immunoSEQ multiplex PCR, lists solely in-frame clones and lacks some. V and J calls and clone size are given by that table; D and trimming were obtained from the DNA. This repertoire shows roughly 1,100,000 clones, about 80% found once; its top ten account for roughly 1.4%. Germline V gives CDR1 SGHDT, CDR2 YYEEEE. Trimming left V 6 bases short and J 3 bases short, with 19 bases between. The CDR3 is 16 amino acids. Note on this clone: Antigen specificity is unknown.

The receptor was derived from a man younger than 30 in good health. The sequencing sample was made of memory CD4+ T cells sorted from blood. Subset of the sample: CD45RA-negative fraction. The chain combines TRBV5-6 with TRBJ2-1; D remains unclear. This chain's CDR3 is CASTRGRPVYYNEQFF. CDR3 DNA sequence: TGTGCCAGCACGAGAGGACGGCCCGTTTACTACAATGAGCAGTTCTTC.